These 30 T cell receptor beta chains were all obtained from the same sample, sequenced in a study of T cell responses to AZD1222 COVID-19 vaccine. Data came from immunoSEQ multiplex PCR; TCRdb stores just in-frame clones and leaves some out. The sample has around 110,000 clones, approximately 83% seen once; the top ten hold around 9.9%. The material was peripheral blood, obtained on day 0 of AZD1222 vaccination. Source of these receptors: an adult in good health.

CDR3 sequence: CASSPTGKHIQYF. In DNA, the CDR3 is TGCGCCAGCAGCCCCACAGGGAAACACATTCAGTACTTC. The V and J genes are TRBV5-1 and TRBJ2-4; a weak D match, TRBD1 (6 bases). Germline-derived CDR1 and CDR2 are SGHRS and YFSETQ. Trimming removed 4 bases from V and 8 bases from J, with 13 bases in between. This CDR3 is 13 amino acids long.

The chain is built from TRBV5-8 and TRBJ1-3, with 9 nucleotides matching TRBD1. This CDR3 is built from 15 residues. V lost 4 bases to trimming and J lost 8 bases; unmatched junction nucleotides: 10. Germline assignment: CDR1 SGHTS and CDR2 YDEGEE. The CDR3 loop is CASSIREDRGHTIYF. CDR3 bases: TGTGCCAGCAGCATCCGGGAGGACAGGGGACACACCATATATTTT.

V gene TRBV19 combines with J gene TRBJ2-3, with a possible D match to TRBD2 (5 bases). This CDR3 contains 13 residues. The V gene's germline CDR1 is LNHDA and CDR2 SQIVND (reference sequence). V lost 3 bases and J 5 bases, leaving 9 bases between the germline ends. The CDR3 region has the DNA TGTGCCAGTAGTATTCGGGGTGGAGATACGCAGTATTTT. Translation: CASSIRGGDTQYF. Together with reference TRBV19 and TRBJ2-3, the CDR3 gives the full variable domain: DGGITQSPKYLFRKEGQNVTLSCEQNLNHDAMYWYRQDPGQGLRLIYYSQIVNDFQKGDIAEGYSVSREKKESFPLTVTSAQKNPTAFYLCASSIRGGDTQYFGPGTRLTVL.

The chain carries TRBV28 and TRBJ2-7; 10 nucleotides line up with TRBD2. V dropped 3 bases and J dropped 3; count of bases not matched to a gene: 20. CDR3 length: 20 residues. Germline loops: CDR1 MDHEN, CDR2 SYDVKM. The DNA for the CDR3 is TGTGCCAGCAGTTTCGGGATAGTAGGACTAGCGGCCCGGAGGGTCTACGAGCAGTACTTC. It translates to CASSFGIVGLAARRVYEQYF.

The chain links TRBV3-1 (or the pseudogene TRBV3-2) to TRBJ2-5; maybe TRBD2 (5 bases). Germline-derived CDR1 and CDR2 are LGHDT and YNNKEL (reference sequence). This CDR3 contains 15 residues. With 0 bases removed from V and 5 bases from J, the gap between germline ends came to 13 bases. CDR3 residues: CASSQDWLAEETQYF. For the CDR3, the DNA is TGTGCCAGCAGCCAAGATTGGCTAGCCGAGGAGACCCAGTACTTC.

The rearrangement joins TRBV6-6 to TRBJ1-5; weak D call: TRBD1 (5 bases). Deletions cut 4 bases from V and 7 bases from J, with 14 bases between. The CDR3 extends over 14 amino acids. The V gene's germline CDR1 is MNHNY and CDR2 SVGAGI (reference sequence). Written as DNA, the CDR3 is TGTGCCAGCAGTTCCCGGGAAGGGACGCAGCCCCAGCATTTT. The encoded protein is CASSSREGTQPQHF.

The V call is TRBV5-1, the J call TRBJ2-2, with TRBD1 identical over 10 bases. CDR3 size: 15 residues. CDR1 and CDR2 (germline): SGHRS, YFSETQ. With 1 base clipped from V and 6 bases from J, the junction kept 3 bases outside the gene matches. The CDR3 sequence: CASSLNGQGAGELFF. DNA of the CDR3: TGCGCCAGCAGCTTGAATGGACAGGGGGCCGGGGAGCTGTTTTTT.

This clone showed up just a few times. The gene calls are TRBV28 and TRBJ1-3, with D possibly being TRBD1 (5 bases). Germline loops: CDR1 MDHEN, CDR2 SYDVKM. V was clipped by 3 bases and J by 3 bases, with 9 bases between them. The CDR3 runs to 14 residues. The CDR3 region is CASSFQGGGNTIYF. CDR3 DNA sequence: TGTGCCAGCAGTTTCCAGGGAGGTGGAAACACCATATATTTT.

This clone was seen just once. The chain uses TRBV7-9 and TRBJ2-1, with unresolved D. Trimming left V 1 base short and J 8 bases short, with 15 bases between. This CDR3 is 15 amino acids long. In germline, CDR1 is SEHNR, CDR2 FQNEAQ (reference sequence). CDR3 amino acids: CASSLDPIQIYEQFF. Here the CDR3 DNA reads TGTGCCAGCAGCTTAGACCCTATTCAAATCTATGAGCAGTTCTTC. The full variable domain, rest sourced from reference TRBV7-9 and TRBJ2-1, is DTGVSQNPRHKITKRGQNVTFRCDPISEHNRLYWYRQTLGQGPEFLTYFQNEAQLEKSRLLSDRFSAERPKGSFSTLEIQRTEQGDSAMYLCASSLDPIQIYEQFFGPGTRLTVL.

The chain is built from TRBV15 and TRBJ2-5; no reliable D call. Germline loops: CDR1 LNHNV, CDR2 YYDKDF (reference sequence). The CDR3 is 14 residues long. Trimming shortened V by 0 bases and J by 1 base, and 6 bases separated the two germline ends. The CDR3 nucleotides read TGTGCCACCAGCAGAGATTTGGGCCAAGAGACCCAGTACTTC. Translated, it gives CATSRDLGQETQYF.

This clone was counted only a few times. The chain has TRBV7-9 and TRBJ2-7, with D unclear. This CDR3 spans 13 amino acids. With 0 bases removed from V and 4 bases from J, the gap between germline ends came to 7 bases. The V gene's germline CDR1 is SEHNR and CDR2 FQNEAQ (reference sequence). CDR3: CASSLARNYEQYF. The DNA of the CDR3 is TGTGCCAGCAGCTTAGCACGGAATTACGAGCAGTACTTC.

This chain links TRBV16 with TRBJ1-5; D remains ambiguous. The CDR3 consists of 13 residues. Germline V gene sequence: CDR1 KGHSY, CDR2 FQNENV. Trimming took off 4 bases at V and 5 bases at J, with 9 bases between the two ends. The CDR3 reads CASSLTVDQPQHF. CDR3 nucleotides: TGTGCCAGCAGCCTGACTGTCGATCAGCCCCAGCATTTT. The full variable domain, rest sourced from reference TRBV16 and TRBJ1-5, is GEEVAQTPKHLVRGEGQKAKLYCAPIKGHSYVFWYQQVLKNEFKFLISFQNENVFDETGMPKERFSAKCLPNSPCSLEIQATKLEDSAVYFCASSLTVDQPQHFGDGTRLSIL.

V gene TRBV6-6 combines with J gene TRBJ2-1; D may be TRBD2 (5 bases). The germline V gene has CDR1 MNHNY and CDR2 SVGAGI (reference sequence). Trimming cost V 4 bases and J 0 bases, with 7 bases left between them. The CDR3 length is 14 residues. CDR3 residues: CASSWESSYNEQFF. In nucleotides, the CDR3 is TGTGCCAGCAGTTGGGAGAGCTCCTACAATGAGCAGTTCTTC.

The J gene is TRBJ2-7, the V gene TRBV18; possible D gene TRBD2, 5 bases. With 1 base removed from V and 6 bases from J, the gap between germline ends came to 10 bases. From germline, CDR1 is KGHSH and CDR2 LQKENI. This CDR3 is 13 amino acids long. As DNA, the CDR3 is TGTGCCAGCTCACCACGGGAGAGGGTCGAGCAGTACTTC. This gives the protein CASSPRERVEQYF.

In its sample, this clone was seen once. The CDR3 sequence is CASSQVGGLITRKLFF. In DNA, the CDR3 is TGTGCCAGCAGCCAAGTCGGGGGATTGATTACTAGAAAACTGTTTTTT. The chain uses TRBV3-1 (or the pseudogene TRBV3-2) and TRBJ1-4; D perhaps matches TRBD1 (5 bases). Trimming left V 1 base short and J 10 bases short, with 19 bases between. The CDR3 is 16 residues long. Germline CDR1 LGHDT, CDR2 YNNKEL (reference sequence).

This clone was seen only a few times. This chain links TRBV3-1 (or the pseudogene TRBV3-2) with TRBJ2-1; D not resolved. CDR1 and CDR2 (germline): LGHDT, YNNKEL (reference sequence). V lost 2 bases and J 7 bases, leaving 15 bases between the germline ends. The CDR3 sequence is 15 residues long. The CDR3 coding sequence is TGTGCCAGCAGCCAAATCCAGGAGATTAGGAATGAGCAGTTCTTC. Encoded protein: CASSQIQEIRNEQFF.

CDR3 in DNA: TGTGCCAGCAGGACCGGGACAGGGGCCCGTCGGCAGTACTTC. Amino acid sequence: CASRTGTGARRQYF. V is TRBV28 and J is TRBJ2-7; 10 nucleotides align to TRBD1. The CDR3 consists of 14 residues. V shed 6 bases, J shed 9 bases, and the junction held 11 bases outside the gene matches. CDR1 is MDHEN, CDR2 SYDVKM, per germline.

This clone has only a few counts. This chain links TRBV7-9 with TRBJ1-1; unclear D gene. V gave up 1 base and J gave up 5 bases, with 8 bases separating them. The CDR3 consists of 13 residues. Germline-derived CDR1 and CDR2 are SEHNR and FQNEAQ (reference sequence). The CDR3 sequence is CASSLETNTEAFF. The CDR3 DNA sequence: TGTGCCAGCAGCTTAGAAACTAATACTGAAGCTTTCTTT.

The V call is TRBV9, the J call TRBJ1-2; TRBD1 matches 8 bases. Germline V gives CDR1 SGDLS, CDR2 YYNGEE. CDR3 length equals 16 residues. Germline trimming cut 4 bases from V and 2 bases from J; bases unmatched to any gene: 10. In nucleotides, the CDR3 is TGTGCCAGCAGCCGAAGGCGAGGACAGGGAAACTATGGCTACACCTTC. Translated: CASSRRRGQGNYGYTF.

The rearrangement uses TRBV18 and TRBJ2-7, with D possibly matching TRBD2 (6 bases). CDR3 length: 13 residues. With 6 bases removed from V and 4 bases from J, the gap between germline ends came to 13 bases. CDR1 KGHSH and CDR2 LQKENI come from the germline V gene. The CDR3 region is CASSPSAGYEQYF. The CDR3 DNA sequence: TGTGCCAGCTCCCCTAGCGCCGGATACGAGCAGTACTTC.

The genes are TRBV19 and TRBJ2-5; D call uncertain. CDR1 is LNHDA, CDR2 SQIVND, per germline (reference sequence). The CDR3 extends over 11 amino acids. V lost 8 bases and J lost 2, with 6 bases in between. The chain's CDR3 is CASQSQETQYF. The CDR3 coding sequence is TGTGCCAGTCAATCGCAAGAGACCCAGTACTTC.

The chain combines TRBV4-2 with TRBJ1-2, with a tentative D call TRBD1 (5 bases). Trimming left V 0 bases short and J 4 bases short, with 6 bases between. There are 13 residues in the CDR3. The germline V gene encodes CDR1 LGHNA and CDR2 YNFKEQ. CDR3 protein: CASSQEGGYGYTF. DNA for the CDR3: TGTGCCAGCAGCCAAGAGGGGGGCTATGGCTACACCTTC.

The genes are TRBV6-5 and TRBJ1-2; 10 nucleotides line up with TRBD1. The germline CDR1 and CDR2 sequences are MNHEY and SVGAGI. This CDR3 contains 15 residues. V lost 4 bases, J lost 7 bases, and 9 bases stayed unmatched. The CDR3 loop reads CASSFRDRGGSGYTF. Here the CDR3 DNA reads TGTGCCAGCAGTTTCCGGGACAGGGGAGGTAGTGGCTACACCTTC.

The V call is TRBV19, the J call TRBJ2-7; D gene unclear. The germline gives CDR1 LNHDA, CDR2 SQIVND (reference sequence). The CDR3 is made up of 13 amino acids. Trimming removed 5 bases from V and 4 bases from J, with 12 bases in between. CDR3 sequence reads: CASSPGQSYEQYF. In DNA, the CDR3 is TGTGCCAGTAGTCCGGGCCAGAGTTACGAGCAGTACTTC.

The V and J genes are TRBV10-3 and TRBJ2-7; D is uncertain. CDR1 is ENHRY and CDR2 is SYGVKD in the germline V gene. The CDR3 contains 15 residues. V dropped 3 bases and J dropped 1 base, with 13 bases sitting between them. This CDR3 reads CAISDLGGVSYEQYF. As DNA, the CDR3 is TGTGCCATCAGTGACCTAGGCGGAGTTTCCTACGAGCAGTACTTC.

This sequence joins TRBV20-1 and TRBJ1-1; maybe TRBD1 (6 bases). Germline CDR1 is DFQATT and CDR2 is SNEGSKA (reference sequence). This CDR3 has 10 amino acids. CDR3 nucleotide sequence: TGCAGGGGATTAGGGGGTGAAGCTTTCTTT. It yields the protein CRGLGGEAFF.

This clone was found once. This rearrangement joins TRBV27 to TRBJ1-1, with a tentative D call TRBD1 (5 bases). The CDR3 runs to 15 residues. The germline V and J ends were trimmed by 4 bases and 4 bases, with 16 bases remaining between them. Germline CDR1 and CDR2: MNHEY and SMNVEV (reference sequence). Here the CDR3 reads CASSSPSTGGTEAFF. CDR3 DNA: TGTGCCAGCAGTTCCCCCTCGACTGGGGGCACTGAAGCTTTCTTT.

The V call is TRBV28, the J call TRBJ2-5; D uncertain. The CDR3 contains 14 residues. Germline-derived CDR1 and CDR2 are MDHEN and SYDVKM. V was trimmed by 5 bases and J by 2 bases, leaving 12 bases between them. This chain's CDR3 is CASSAGGRQETQYF. The CDR3 bases are TGTGCCAGCAGTGCCGGCGGCAGACAAGAGACCCAGTACTTC.

This chain links TRBV18 with TRBJ1-5; D uncertain. This CDR3 is 15 amino acids long. Trimming cost V 2 bases and J 1 base, with 9 bases left between them. Germline V gene lookup returns CDR1 KGHSH and CDR2 LQKENI. CDR3 residues: CASSPEGGSNQPQHF. CDR3 nucleotides: TGTGCCAGCTCACCAGAAGGAGGCAGCAATCAGCCCCAGCATTTT.

This chain links TRBV18 with TRBJ1-3; D perhaps matches TRBD1 (5 bases). The CDR3 runs to 15 residues. Trimming took off 2 bases at V and 2 bases at J, with 10 bases between the two ends. Germline-derived CDR1 and CDR2 are KGHSH and LQKENI. The CDR3 DNA reads as TGTGCCAGCTCACCAATTAGACAGACTGGAAACACCATATATTTT. It translates to CASSPIRQTGNTIYF.